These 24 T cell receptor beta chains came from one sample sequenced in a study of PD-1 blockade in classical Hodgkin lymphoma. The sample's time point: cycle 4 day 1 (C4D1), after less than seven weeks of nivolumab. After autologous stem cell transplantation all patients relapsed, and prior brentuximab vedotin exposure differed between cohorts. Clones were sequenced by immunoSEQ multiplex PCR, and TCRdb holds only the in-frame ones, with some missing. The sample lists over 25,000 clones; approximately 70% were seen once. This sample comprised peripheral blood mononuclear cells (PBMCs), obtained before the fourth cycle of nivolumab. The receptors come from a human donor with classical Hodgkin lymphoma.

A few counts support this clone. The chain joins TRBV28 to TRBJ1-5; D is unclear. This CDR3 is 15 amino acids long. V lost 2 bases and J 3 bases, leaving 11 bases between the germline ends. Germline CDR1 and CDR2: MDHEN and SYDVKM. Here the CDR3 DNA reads TGTGCCAGCAGTTTAATCGGGCAGGACAATCAGCCCCAGCATTTT. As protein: CASSLIGQDNQPQHF.

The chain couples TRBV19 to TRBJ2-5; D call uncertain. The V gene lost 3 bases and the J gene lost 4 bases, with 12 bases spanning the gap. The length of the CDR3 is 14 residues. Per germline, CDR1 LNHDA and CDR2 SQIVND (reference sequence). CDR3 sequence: CASSIGARGETQYF. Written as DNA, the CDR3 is TGTGCCAGTAGTATCGGCGCTAGAGGAGAGACCCAGTACTTC.

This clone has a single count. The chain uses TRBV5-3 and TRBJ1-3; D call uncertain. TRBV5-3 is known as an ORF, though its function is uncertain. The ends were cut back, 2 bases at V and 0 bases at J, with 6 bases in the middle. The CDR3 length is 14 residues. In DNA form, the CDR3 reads TGTGCCAGAAGCTTCCGGGACTCTGGAAACACCATATATTTT. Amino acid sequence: CARSFRDSGNTIYF.

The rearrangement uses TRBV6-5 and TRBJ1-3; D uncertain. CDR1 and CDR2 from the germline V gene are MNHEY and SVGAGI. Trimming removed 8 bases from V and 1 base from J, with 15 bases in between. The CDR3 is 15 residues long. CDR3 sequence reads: CASQPSYSSGNTIYF. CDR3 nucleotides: TGTGCCAGCCAACCATCTTATTCTTCTGGAAACACCATATATTTT.

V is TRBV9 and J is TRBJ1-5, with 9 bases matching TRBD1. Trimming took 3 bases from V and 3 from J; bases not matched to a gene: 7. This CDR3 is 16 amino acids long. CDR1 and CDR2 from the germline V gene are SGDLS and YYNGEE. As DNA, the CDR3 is TGTGCCAGCAGCGCCGGGACAGGGTCCCCCAATCAGCCCCAGCATTTT. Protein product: CASSAGTGSPNQPQHF.

The CDR3 coding sequence is TGTGCCAGCAGCGTTTCCGGGACTAGTCCGGATACGCAGTATTTT. Translation gives CASSVSGTSPDTQYF. The chain is built from TRBV9 and TRBJ2-3; 8 positions agree with TRBD2. In germline, CDR1 is SGDLS, CDR2 YYNGEE. This CDR3 contains 15 residues. Trimming took 2 bases from V and 6 from J; bases not matched to a gene: 8. Filled out from reference TRBV9 and TRBJ2-3, the complete variable domain reads DSGVTQTPKHLITATGQRVTLRCSPRSGDLSVYWYQQSLDQGLQFLIQYYNGEERAKGNILERFSAQQFPDLHSELNLSSLELGDSALYFCASSVSGTSPDTQYFGPGTRLTVL.

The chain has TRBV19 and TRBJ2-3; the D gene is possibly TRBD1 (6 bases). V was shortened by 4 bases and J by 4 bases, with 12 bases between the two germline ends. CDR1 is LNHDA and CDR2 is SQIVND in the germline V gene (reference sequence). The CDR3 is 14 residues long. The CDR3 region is CASSTQGFSDTQYF. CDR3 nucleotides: TGTGCCAGTAGTACACAGGGATTTTCAGATACGCAGTATTTT.

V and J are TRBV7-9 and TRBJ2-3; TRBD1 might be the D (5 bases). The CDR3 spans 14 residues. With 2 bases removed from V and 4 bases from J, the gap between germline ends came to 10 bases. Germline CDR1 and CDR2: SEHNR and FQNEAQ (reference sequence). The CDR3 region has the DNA TGTGCCAGCAGCTTAATTCTAGGGGCAGATACGCAGTATTTT. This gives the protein CASSLILGADTQYF.

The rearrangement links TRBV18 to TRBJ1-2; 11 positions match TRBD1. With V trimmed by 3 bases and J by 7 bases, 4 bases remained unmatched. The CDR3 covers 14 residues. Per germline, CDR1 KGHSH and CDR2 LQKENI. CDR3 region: CASSPPGQGGGYTF. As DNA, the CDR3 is TGTGCCAGCTCACCTCCGGGACAGGGGGGTGGCTACACCTTC.

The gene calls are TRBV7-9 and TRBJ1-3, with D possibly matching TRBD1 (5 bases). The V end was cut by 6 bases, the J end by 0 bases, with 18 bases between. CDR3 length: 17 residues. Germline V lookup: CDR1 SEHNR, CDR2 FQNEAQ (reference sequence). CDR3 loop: CASRLLPTGRSGNTIYF. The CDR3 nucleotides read TGTGCCAGCAGACTATTGCCGACGGGACGCTCTGGAAACACCATATATTTT.

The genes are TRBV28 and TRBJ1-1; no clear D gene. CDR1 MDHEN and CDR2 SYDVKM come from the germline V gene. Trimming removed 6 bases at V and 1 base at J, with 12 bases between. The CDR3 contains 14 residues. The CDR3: CASSHNWGNTEAFF. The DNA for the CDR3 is TGTGCCAGCAGCCATAACTGGGGGAACACTGAAGCTTTCTTT.

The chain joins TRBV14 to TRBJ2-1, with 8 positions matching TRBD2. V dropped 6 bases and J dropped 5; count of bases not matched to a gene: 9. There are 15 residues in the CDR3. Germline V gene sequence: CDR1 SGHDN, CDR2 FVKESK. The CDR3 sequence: CASRPEAGADNEQFF. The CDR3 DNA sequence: TGTGCCAGCAGACCCGAAGCGGGGGCCGACAATGAGCAGTTCTTC. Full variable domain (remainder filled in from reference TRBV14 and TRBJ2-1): EAGVTQFPSHSVIEKGQTVTLRCDPISGHDNLYWYRRVMGKEIKFLLHFVKESKQDESGMPNNRFLAERTGGTYSTLKVQPAELEDSGVYFCASRPEAGADNEQFFGPGTRLTVL.

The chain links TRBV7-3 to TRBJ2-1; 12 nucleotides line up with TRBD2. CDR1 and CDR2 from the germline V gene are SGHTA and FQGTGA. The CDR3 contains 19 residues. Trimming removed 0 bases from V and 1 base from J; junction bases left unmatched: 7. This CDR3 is CASSLTVGGLAGSYNEQFF. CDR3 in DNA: TGTGCCAGCAGCTTAACCGTTGGGGGACTAGCGGGTTCCTACAATGAGCAGTTCTTC.

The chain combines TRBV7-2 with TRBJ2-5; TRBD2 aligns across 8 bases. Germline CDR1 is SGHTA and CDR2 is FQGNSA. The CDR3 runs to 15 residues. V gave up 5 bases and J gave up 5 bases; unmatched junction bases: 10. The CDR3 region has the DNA TGTGCCAGCAGCACCCCCGGGACTAGAACGGAGACCCAGTACTTC. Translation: CASSTPGTRTETQYF.

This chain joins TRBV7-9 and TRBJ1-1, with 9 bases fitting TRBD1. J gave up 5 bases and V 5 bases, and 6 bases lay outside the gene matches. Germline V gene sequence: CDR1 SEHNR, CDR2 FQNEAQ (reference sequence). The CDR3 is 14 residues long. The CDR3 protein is CASSPQTGGTEAFF. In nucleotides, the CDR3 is TGTGCCAGCAGCCCCCAGACAGGGGGTACTGAAGCTTTCTTT.

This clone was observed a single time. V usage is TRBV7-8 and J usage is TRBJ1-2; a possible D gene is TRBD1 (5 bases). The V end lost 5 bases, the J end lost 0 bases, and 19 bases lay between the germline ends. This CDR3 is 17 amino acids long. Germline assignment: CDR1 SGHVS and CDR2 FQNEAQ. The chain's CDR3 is CASSHVRRVTANYGYTF. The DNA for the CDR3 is TGTGCCAGCAGCCACGTTCGCAGGGTTACGGCTAACTATGGCTACACCTTC.

CDR3 nucleotides: TGTGCCAGCAGCTTACCCCAGGGGGGCGGCTATGGCTACACCTTC. Translation gives CASSLPQGGGYGYTF. The chain uses TRBV5-4 and TRBJ1-2, with 7 bases fitting TRBD1. The CDR3 sequence is 15 residues long. V lost 2 bases to trimming and J lost 4 bases; unmatched junction nucleotides: 8. CDR1 and CDR2 from the germline V gene are SGHNT and YYREEE (reference sequence).

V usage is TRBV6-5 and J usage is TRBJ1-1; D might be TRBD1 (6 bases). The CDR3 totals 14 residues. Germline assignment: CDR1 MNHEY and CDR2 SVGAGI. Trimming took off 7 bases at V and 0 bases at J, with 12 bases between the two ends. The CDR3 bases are TGTGCCAGCACCACGGGGGCGATGAACACTGAAGCTTTCTTT. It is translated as CASTTGAMNTEAFF.

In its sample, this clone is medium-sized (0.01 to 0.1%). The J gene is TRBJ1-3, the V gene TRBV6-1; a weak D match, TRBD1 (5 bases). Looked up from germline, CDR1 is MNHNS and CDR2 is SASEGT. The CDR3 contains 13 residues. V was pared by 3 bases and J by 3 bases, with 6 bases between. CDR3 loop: CASSDRVGNTIYF. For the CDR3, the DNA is TGTGCCAGCAGTGACAGGGTTGGAAACACCATATATTTT.

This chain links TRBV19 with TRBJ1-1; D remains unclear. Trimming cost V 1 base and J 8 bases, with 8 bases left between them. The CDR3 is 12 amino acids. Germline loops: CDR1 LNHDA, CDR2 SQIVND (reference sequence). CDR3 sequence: CASSIGLREAFF. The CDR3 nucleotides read TGTGCCAGTAGTATAGGGCTACGGGAAGCTTTCTTT.

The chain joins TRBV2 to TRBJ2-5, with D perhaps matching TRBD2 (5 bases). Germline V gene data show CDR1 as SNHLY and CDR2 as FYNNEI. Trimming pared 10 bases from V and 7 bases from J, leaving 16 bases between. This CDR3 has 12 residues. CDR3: CATQDFLGTQYF. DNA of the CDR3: TGTGCCACCCAGGACTTTCTCGGGACCCAGTACTTC.

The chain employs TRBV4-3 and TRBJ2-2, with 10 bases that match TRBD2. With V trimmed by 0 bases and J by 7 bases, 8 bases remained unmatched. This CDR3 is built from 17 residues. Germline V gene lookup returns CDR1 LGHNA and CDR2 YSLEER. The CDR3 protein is CASSQDPSGGNFGELFF. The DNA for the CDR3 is TGCGCCAGCAGCCAAGACCCTAGCGGGGGAAATTTCGGGGAGCTGTTTTTT.

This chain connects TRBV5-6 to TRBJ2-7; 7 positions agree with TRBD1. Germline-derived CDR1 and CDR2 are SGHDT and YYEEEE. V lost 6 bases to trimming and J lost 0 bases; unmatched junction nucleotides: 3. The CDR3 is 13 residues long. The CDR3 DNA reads TGTGCCAGCAACCGGGACAGCTCCTACGAGCAGTACTTC. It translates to CASNRDSSYEQYF.

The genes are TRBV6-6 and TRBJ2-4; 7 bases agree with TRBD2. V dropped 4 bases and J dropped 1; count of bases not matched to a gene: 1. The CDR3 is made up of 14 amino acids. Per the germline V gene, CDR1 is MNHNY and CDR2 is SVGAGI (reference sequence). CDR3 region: CASSSGGAKNIQYF. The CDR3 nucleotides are TGTGCCAGCAGTTCCGGGGGGGCCAAAAACATTCAGTACTTC.